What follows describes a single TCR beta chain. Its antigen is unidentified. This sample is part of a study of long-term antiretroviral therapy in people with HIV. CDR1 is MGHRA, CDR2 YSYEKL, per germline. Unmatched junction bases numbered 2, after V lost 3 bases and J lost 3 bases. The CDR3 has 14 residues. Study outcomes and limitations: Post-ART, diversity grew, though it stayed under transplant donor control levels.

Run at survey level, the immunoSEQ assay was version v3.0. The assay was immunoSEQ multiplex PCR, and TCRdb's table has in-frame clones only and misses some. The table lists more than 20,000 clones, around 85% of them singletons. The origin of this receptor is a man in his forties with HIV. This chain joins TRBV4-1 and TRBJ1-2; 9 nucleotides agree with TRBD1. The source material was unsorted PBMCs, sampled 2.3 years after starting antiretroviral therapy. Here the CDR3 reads CASSQDRGDYGYTF. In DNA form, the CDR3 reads TGCGCCAGCAGCCAGGACAGGGGAGACTATGGCTACACCTTC.